The 21 T cell receptor beta chains given below trace back to one sample, sequenced in a study of blood T cell repertoires in COVID-19. Method: immunoSEQ multiplex PCR; TCRdb's copy keeps in-frame clones and lacks some. The sample yields some 150,000 clones, around 85% seen once. Sample: peripheral blood. The receptors derive from a woman in her 70s with acute or convalescent COVID-19.

The chain has TRBV14 and TRBJ1-5; tentative D call: TRBD1 (6 bases). This CDR3 contains 16 residues. Germline V gene lookup returns CDR1 SGHDN and CDR2 FVKESK. V dropped 4 bases and J dropped 2 bases, with 15 bases sitting between them. This chain's CDR3 is CASSPIRGLGNQPQHF. In DNA form, the CDR3 reads TGTGCCAGCAGCCCGATCAGGGGTCTGGGCAATCAGCCCCAGCATTTT.

This clone turned up a few times. The gene calls are TRBV6-1 and TRBJ1-5, with TRBD1 identical over 7 bases. The CDR3 consists of 15 residues. The V segment lost 1 base and the J segment 3 bases; nucleotides outside the gene matches: 3. Germline loops: CDR1 MNHNS, CDR2 SASEGT. This chain's CDR3 is CASSEDRGANQPQHF. CDR3 DNA sequence: TGTGCCAGCAGTGAAGACAGGGGTGCCAATCAGCCCCAGCATTTT.

The chain carries TRBV12-3 or TRBV12-4 and TRBJ1-1; no definite D call. This CDR3 is 13 amino acids long. V lost 6 bases, J lost 7 bases, and 15 bases lay in between. CDR3: CASRHSGGREAFF. CDR3 DNA: TGTGCCAGCAGACATAGCGGAGGCCGTGAAGCTTTCTTT.

The J gene is TRBJ2-3, the V gene TRBV6-6; D remains ambiguous. Germline lookup yields CDR1 MNHNY and CDR2 SVGAGI (reference sequence). This CDR3 has 10 residues. V was cut by 10 bases and J by 4 bases, with 6 bases left in between. CDR3 sequence (DNA): TGTGCCACAAATTCAGATACGCAGTATTTT. Protein: CATNSDTQYF.

The rearrangement links TRBV5-1 to TRBJ2-3; 7 bases map to TRBD1. This CDR3 is built from 15 residues. V trimming: 7 bases; J trimming: 2 bases; junction bases outside the gene matches: 10. The V gene's germline CDR1 is SGHRS and CDR2 YFSETQ. As DNA, the CDR3 is TGCGCCAGCCGATATACAGGGGCCCTCACAGATACGCAGTATTTT. Translated, it gives CASRYTGALTDTQYF.

The genes are TRBV5-1 and TRBJ1-4, with TRBD1 matching 10 bases. V gave up 4 bases and J gave up 6 bases; unmatched junction bases: 6. This CDR3 contains 15 residues. Per germline, CDR1 SGHRS and CDR2 YFSETQ. The CDR3 bases are TGCGCCAGCAGCGCGGCCGGGACAGGGGATGAAAAACTGTTTTTT. This gives the protein CASSAAGTGDEKLFF.

The chain combines TRBV7-3 with TRBJ2-4; D is possibly TRBD1 (6 bases). CDR3 length: 16 amino acids. The germline V gene has CDR1 SGHTA and CDR2 FQGTGA. V was pared by 0 bases and J by 4 bases, with 13 bases between. The CDR3 here is CASSLTGAGTKNIQYF. The DNA for the CDR3 is TGTGCCAGCAGCTTAACAGGGGCAGGGACAAAAAACATTCAGTACTTC.

The chain links TRBV3-1 (or the pseudogene TRBV3-2) to TRBJ1-1; no reliable D call. The CDR3 runs to 11 residues. CDR1 and CDR2 from the germline V gene are LGHDT and YNNKEL (reference sequence). Trimming took 3 bases from V and 11 from J, leaving 10 bases between them. DNA of the CDR3: TGTGCCAGCAGCCATACCTCGGGGGCTTTCTTT. It specifies CASSHTSGAFF.

The chain carries TRBV12-3 or TRBV12-4 and TRBJ1-3; D remains unclear. CDR3 length: 13 amino acids. V gave up 6 bases and J gave up 0 bases, with 6 bases separating them. The CDR3 DNA follows: TGTGCCAGCAGACTAAACTCTGGAAACACCATATATTTT. Translated: CASRLNSGNTIYF.

V and J are TRBV5-6 and TRBJ2-2; TRBD1 matches 7 bases. The CDR3 is 15 amino acids. Germline CDR1 and CDR2: SGHDT and YYEEEE. The V gene end was trimmed by 0 bases and the J gene end by 2 bases; junction bases not matched to a gene: 1. The CDR3 DNA follows: TGTGCCAGCAGCTTGGGGACAGGCAACACCGGGGAGCTGTTTTTT. Encoded protein: CASSLGTGNTGELFF.

The J gene is TRBJ2-5, the V gene TRBV6-5, with D maybe TRBD1 (6 bases). Germline values: CDR1 MNHEY, CDR2 SVGAGI. The V end was cut by 5 bases, the J end by 5 bases, with 12 bases between. This CDR3 comprises 13 residues. The CDR3 DNA follows: TGTGCCAGCAGTCCCGGGACATTGGAGACCCAGTACTTC. Protein sequence: CASSPGTLETQYF.

The CDR3 loop is CASSLDLTGLYGYTF. The CDR3 nucleotides are TGTGCCAGCAGCTTAGATCTTACAGGGCTCTATGGCTACACCTTC. The chain links TRBV11-2 to TRBJ1-2; D is perhaps TRBD1 (6 bases). Germline loops: CDR1 SGHAT, CDR2 FQNNGV. Trimming removed 0 bases at V and 4 bases at J, with 12 bases between. The CDR3 has 15 amino acids. Together with reference TRBV11-2 and TRBJ1-2, the CDR3 gives the full variable domain: EAGVAQSPRYKIIEKRQSVAFWCNPISGHATLYWYQQILGQGPKLLIQFQNNGVVDDSQLPKDRFSAERLKGVDSTLKIQPAKLEDSAVYLCASSLDLTGLYGYTFGSGTRLTVV.

CDR3 loop: CASSPREPTGYSNQPQHF. Written as DNA, the CDR3 is TGCGCCAGCAGCCCGCGTGAGCCAACGGGGTATAGCAATCAGCCCCAGCATTTT. The chain joins TRBV4-1 to TRBJ1-5; D gene ambiguous. V gave up 4 bases and J gave up 0 bases, with 19 bases separating them. CDR1 MGHRA and CDR2 YSYEKL come from the germline V gene. The CDR3 runs 18 residues.

The V and J genes are TRBV21-1 and TRBJ2-5; the table names TRBD1, a call not compared with the DNA. TRBV21-1 is given as a pseudogene. The CDR3 contains 14 residues. The CDR3 bases are TGTGCCAGCACCAGAGGGGGCTGGGAAGAGACCCAGTACTTC. It encodes CASTRGGWEETQYF.

The chain is built from TRBV4-1 and TRBJ2-6; 8 bases are a match to TRBD1. After removal of 3 bases from V and 0 bases from J, the junction contained 4 bases not matched to a gene. CDR3 length equals 17 residues. Germline lookup yields CDR1 MGHRA and CDR2 YSYEKL. The CDR3 spells CASSQDRVDSGANVLTF. CDR3 coding DNA: TGCGCCAGCAGCCAGGACAGGGTCGACTCTGGGGCCAACGTCCTGACTTTC.

This chain uses TRBV29-1 with TRBJ2-7; D not certain. The CDR3 runs 14 residues. The germline V and J ends were trimmed by 6 bases and 2 bases, with 17 bases remaining between them. Germline V gives CDR1 SQVTM, CDR2 ANQGSEA. CDR3: CSVALGRPPYEQYF. CDR3 DNA sequence: TGCAGCGTAGCCCTTGGCAGGCCCCCCTACGAGCAGTACTTC.

The chain carries TRBV3-1 (or the pseudogene TRBV3-2) and TRBJ1-3, with D possibly TRBD1 on 6 matching bases. Germline-derived CDR1 and CDR2 are LGHDT and YNNKEL (reference sequence). V lost 4 bases and J lost 0, with 16 bases in between. The CDR3 is 17 amino acids. CDR3 loop: CASSRRQAAFSGNTIYF. In nucleotides, the CDR3 is TGTGCCAGCAGCCGAAGACAGGCTGCCTTCTCTGGAAACACCATATATTTT.

V is TRBV18 and J is TRBJ1-2; 7 bases are a match to TRBD1. With V trimmed by 6 bases and J by 1 base, 11 bases remained unmatched. CDR1 KGHSH and CDR2 LQKENI come from the germline V gene. The CDR3 has 16 residues. CDR3 protein: CASSRSTGTLNYGYTF. The CDR3, as DNA: TGTGCCAGCTCGCGGTCGACAGGGACCCTTAACTATGGCTACACCTTC.

The CDR3 sequence: CASSLEASGGYTF. In DNA, the CDR3 is TGTGCCAGCAGCCTCGAGGCCAGTGGAGGCTACACCTTC. The chain combines TRBV3-1 (or the pseudogene TRBV3-2) with TRBJ1-2, with D hard to call. The CDR3 has 13 amino acids. Germline V gene sequence: CDR1 LGHDT, CDR2 YNNKEL (reference sequence). V shed 4 bases and J shed 8 bases, with 14 bases lying between them.

This clone came up a few times. V usage is TRBV5-1 and J usage is TRBJ2-5, with no clear D. Germline CDR1 and CDR2: SGHRS and YFSETQ. CDR3 size: 14 residues. Trimming left V 1 base short and J 0 bases short, with 7 bases between. CDR3 sequence: CASSLKQYQETQYF. The CDR3 DNA reads TGCGCCAGCAGCTTGAAACAGTACCAAGAGACCCAGTACTTC.

This chain links TRBV7-6 with TRBJ2-5; 8 bases align to TRBD2. This CDR3 comprises 14 residues. Germline lookup yields CDR1 SGHVS and CDR2 FNYEAQ. V was clipped by 5 bases and J by 1 base; unmatched bases: 3. Here the CDR3 DNA reads TGTGCCAGCAGCCCCGGACTAGCCCAAGAGACCCAGTACTTC. This codes for CASSPGLAQETQYF.